A single sample is the source of the 2 T cell receptor beta chains below, sequenced in a study of cytomegalovirus exposure and HLA in healthy donors. Repertoires were generated with immunoSEQ multiplex PCR, while TCRdb's copy carries only in-frame clones and drops some. The sample includes 78,000 or so clones, almost 97% of them seen just once. The sequencing input was PBMCs. The receptors were sampled from a man between 18 and 29 years old in good health and CMV-seropositive.

The rearrangement links TRBV5-4 to TRBJ1-1; D is unclear. The ends were cut back, 0 bases at V and 1 base at J, with 7 bases in the middle. Germline V gene sequence: CDR1 SGHNT, CDR2 YYREEE (reference sequence). This CDR3 has 14 amino acids. CDR3 protein: CASSLGGGNTEAFF. In nucleotides, the CDR3 is TGTGCCAGCAGCTTGGGCGGTGGGAACACTGAAGCTTTCTTT.

The chain employs TRBV28 and TRBJ2-7; D gene ambiguous. Trimming shortened V by 11 bases and J by 0 bases, and 17 bases separated the two germline ends. Germline assignment: CDR1 MDHEN and CDR2 SYDVKM. The CDR3 sequence is 14 residues long. The CDR3 reads CAGKASQPSYEQYF. The CDR3 region has the DNA TGTGCCGGCAAGGCTTCACAGCCCTCCTACGAGCAGTACTTC.